This paragraph covers one T cell receptor (beta chain) sequence. Only in-frame clones appear in the TCRdb table, and some are missing; sequencing was by immunoSEQ multiplex PCR. The sample holds about 49,000 clones, about 85% seen once. The CDR3 spans 13 residues. J gave up 3 bases and V 8 bases, and 6 bases lay outside the gene matches. This specimen comes from a study of blood T cell repertoires in COVID-19. Overall study context: The United States, Italy and Spain provided the acute and convalescent COVID-19 samples. PBMCs, B-cell-depleted T cells, or T cells were the source of the cDNA or gDNA that made up the material.

Sequenced input: peripheral blood. The TCR was taken from a man in his forties or fifties with active COVID-19. The V and J genes are TRBV12-3 or TRBV12-4 and TRBJ2-7, with 8 bases fitting TRBD2. CDR3: CASSLAGSYEQYF. In nucleotides, the CDR3 is TGTGCCAGCTCCTTAGCGGGAAGCTACGAGCAGTACTTC.